Listed here are 20 T cell receptor beta chains from one sample, sequenced in a study of neurological immune-mediated disorders. MiXCR was run by TCRdb on the 5' RACE reads, yielding one entry per CDR3 protein. The table has around 71,000 distinct CDR3 sequences, roughly 15% seen once. Time point reported: longitudinal time-point 1 (baseline). Sequencing was carried out using PBMCs. These receptors came from a female donor with HTLV-1-associated myelopathy (HAM/TSP).

Many counts were recorded for this clonotype. This chain links TRBV4-2 with TRBJ2-3; possible D gene TRBD2, 5 bases. This CDR3 is 15 amino acids long. CDR1 LGHNA and CDR2 YNFKEQ come from the germline V gene. V was clipped by 4 bases and J by 4 bases, with 15 bases between them. Here the CDR3 DNA reads TGTGCCAGCAGCCGGAACAGCGGACGATCAGATACGCAGTATTTT. Its translation: CASSRNSGRSDTQYF.

This clonotype was found many times. This chain connects TRBV7-2 to TRBJ2-2; D perhaps matches TRBD1 (5 bases). The CDR3 loop spans 16 amino acids. Germline V gene data show CDR1 as SGHTA and CDR2 as FQGNSA. Trimming took off 1 base at V and 9 bases at J, with 18 bases between the two ends. The CDR3 region is CASSLGGAGKKRELFF. The CDR3 region has the DNA TGTGCCAGCAGCTTAGGAGGTGCAGGGAAGAAGAGGGAGCTGTTTTTT.

The rearrangement uses TRBV7-2 and TRBJ2-2, with D perhaps TRBD1 or TRBD2 (5 bases each). The CDR3 consists of 14 residues. Trimming took 3 bases from V and 4 from J, leaving 9 bases between them. Germline lookup yields CDR1 SGHTA and CDR2 FQGNSA. This CDR3 reads CASSFWGSTGELFF. In DNA, the CDR3 is TGTGCCAGCAGCTTTTGGGGGAGCACCGGGGAGCTGTTTTTT.

This clonotype has at least ten counts. The chain uses TRBV20-1 and TRBJ2-3, with D unclear. Trimming took 0 bases from V and 0 from J, leaving 10 bases between them. Germline CDR1 is DFQATT and CDR2 is SNEGSKA (reference sequence). The CDR3 consists of 15 residues. The CDR3 spells CSARDFQRSTDTQYF. The CDR3, as DNA: TGCAGTGCTAGAGATTTCCAAAGAAGCACAGATACGCAGTATTTT.

This clonotype has ten or more counts. V and J are TRBV5-1 and TRBJ2-2, with TRBD1 matching 8 bases. The germline gives CDR1 SGHRS, CDR2 YFSETQ. The CDR3 runs 16 residues. V dropped 3 bases and J dropped 9; count of bases not matched to a gene: 13. The CDR3 DNA reads TGCGCCAGCAGCTCAGACAGGGGTCCGATTTCCTGGGAGCTGTTTTTT. It encodes CASSSDRGPISWELFF.

This clonotype was seen many times. This chain connects TRBV6-5 to TRBJ2-6; 7 nucleotides align to TRBD2. J lost 0 bases, V lost 6 bases, and 2 bases had no gene match. The CDR3 runs 15 residues. CDR1 is MNHEY, CDR2 SVGAGI, per germline. The CDR3: CASSRGSSGANVLTF. DNA for the CDR3: TGTGCCAGCAGCCGCGGGAGCTCTGGGGCCAACGTCCTGACTTTC.

This clonotype was seen many times. V and J are TRBV2 and TRBJ1-4; D uncertain. This CDR3 is built from 14 residues. In germline, CDR1 is SNHLY, CDR2 FYNNEI. Trimming cost V 7 bases and J 6 bases, with 15 bases left between them. The CDR3: CASKRWGGDEKLFF. The CDR3 DNA is TGTGCCAGCAAGCGTTGGGGTGGGGATGAAAAACTGTTTTTT.

This clonotype was counted a few times. The rearrangement joins TRBV14 to TRBJ2-7; D may be TRBD1 (6 bases). Trimming shortened V by 1 base and J by 2 bases, and 12 bases separated the two germline ends. Germline CDR1 reads SGHDN; CDR2 reads FVKESK. CDR3 length equals 15 residues. The CDR3 is CASSQGQGPTYEQYF. In DNA form, the CDR3 reads TGTGCCAGCAGCCAAGGGCAGGGGCCCACCTACGAGCAGTACTTC. Together with reference TRBV14 and TRBJ2-7, the CDR3 gives the full variable domain: EAGVTQFPSHSVIEKGQTVTLRCDPISGHDNLYWYRRVMGKEIKFLLHFVKESKQDESGMPNNRFLAERTGGTYSTLKVQPAELEDSGVYFCASSQGQGPTYEQYFGPGTRLTVT.

Comment on this clonotype: A much larger clone sits a single nucleotide away, making a read error possible. The rearrangement joins TRBV7-2 to TRBJ2-2, with TRBD2 matching 7 bases. V dropped 5 bases and J dropped 9; count of bases not matched to a gene: 9. CDR1 SGHTA and CDR2 FQGNSA come from the germline V gene. The CDR3 is 14 amino acids. The CDR3 here is CASSPGLGAWELFF. CDR3 DNA sequence: TGTGCCAGCAGCCCCGGACTAGGGGCCTGGGAGCTGTTTTTT.

This clonotype was observed many times. One end of the junction is discordant with germline, which a read error may explain. The chain carries TRBV15 and TRBJ2-5; 7 bases fit TRBD2. Germline V gene sequence: CDR1 LNHNV, CDR2 YYDKDF (reference sequence). There are 15 residues in the CDR3. The CDR3 loop reads CATSRDREVQETQYF. CDR3 nucleotide sequence: TGTGCTACCAGCAGAGATCGGGAGGTCCAAGAGACCCAGTACTTC.

The V gene is TRBV6-6, the J gene TRBJ2-5, with D possibly being TRBD2 (6 bases). Germline assignment: CDR1 MNHNY and CDR2 SVGAGI (reference sequence). Deletions cut 2 bases from V and 4 bases from J, with 14 bases between. The CDR3 length is 15 residues. In DNA form, the CDR3 reads TGTGCCAGCAGTTACGGCGGGGCGGATGTAGAGACCCAGTACTTC. This gives the protein CASSYGGADVETQYF.

This clonotype was counted many times. The chain is built from TRBV7-2 and TRBJ2-5; 15 bases map to TRBD2. The CDR3 runs to 17 residues. Germline V gene sequence: CDR1 SGHTA, CDR2 FQGNSA. J gave up 6 bases and V 4 bases, and 9 bases lay outside the gene matches. Here the CDR3 reads CASSSGTSGGSGKTQYF. In DNA, the CDR3 is TGTGCCAGCAGCTCAGGGACTAGCGGGGGGTCTGGGAAGACCCAGTACTTC. The full variable domain, rest sourced from reference TRBV7-2 and TRBJ2-5, is GAGVSQSPSNKVTEKGKDVELRCDPISGHTALYWYRQSLGQGLEFLIYFQGNSAPDKSGLPSDRFSAERTGGSVSTLTIQRTQQEDSAVYLCASSSGTSGGSGKTQYFGPGTRLLVL.

This clonotype was seen many times. V is TRBV4-1 and J is TRBJ2-7; maybe TRBD2 (5 bases). Trimming took off 4 bases at V and 4 bases at J, with 17 bases between the two ends. This CDR3 has 15 residues. Germline CDR1 MGHRA, CDR2 YSYEKL. The CDR3 here is CASSLGLQSQYEQYF. Here the CDR3 DNA reads TGCGCCAGCAGCCTCGGACTCCAATCTCAGTACGAGCAGTACTTC.

In its sample, this clonotype was seen a few times. V is TRBV7-8 and J is TRBJ2-7; 7 positions match TRBD1. The V gene's germline CDR1 is SGHVS and CDR2 FQNEAQ. Losses at the gene ends were 1 base for V and 9 bases for J; bases not matched to a gene: 18. CDR3 size: 17 residues. The DNA for the CDR3 is TGTGCCAGCAGCTTAGGGCCGGGACAGAAGACCTACGAAGGGCAGTACTTC. Protein: CASSLGPGQKTYEGQYF.

There are a few counts of this clonotype. V usage is TRBV18 and J usage is TRBJ2-2; 8 bases line up with TRBD1. The V segment lost 3 bases and the J segment 6 bases; nucleotides outside the gene matches: 9. Germline V gene data show CDR1 as KGHSH and CDR2 as LQKENI. The CDR3 is made up of 16 amino acids. CDR3 in DNA: TGTGCCAGCTCACCGTCCCAGGGGGCGTATGCCGGGGAGCTGTTTTTT. It translates to CASSPSQGAYAGELFF.

The rearrangement links TRBV12-5 to TRBJ1-1; no definite D call. CDR1 LGHNT and CDR2 FRNRAP come from the germline V gene. CDR3 size: 15 residues. The V end lost 5 bases, the J end lost 4 bases, and 17 bases lay between the germline ends. The CDR3 nucleotides are TGTGCTAGTGGTCCCGGACGAGGGTGGGGCACTGAAGCTTTCTTT. Its protein is CASGPGRGWGTEAFF.

This clonotype has ten or more counts. The rearrangement joins TRBV5-1 to TRBJ2-1, with 7 bases matching TRBD2. From germline, CDR1 is SGHRS and CDR2 YFSETQ. Trimming took 4 bases from V and 3 from J; bases not matched to a gene: 10. The CDR3 has 16 residues. The CDR3 sequence: CASSGGMGGGYNEQFF. As DNA, the CDR3 is TGCGCCAGCAGCGGGGGGATGGGGGGGGGCTACAATGAGCAGTTCTTC.

This clonotype was recorded at least ten times. The genes are TRBV15 and TRBJ2-7; D possibly matches TRBD1 or TRBD2 (6 bases each). The CDR3 has 13 amino acids. Germline V gene lookup returns CDR1 LNHNV and CDR2 YYDKDF (reference sequence). This CDR3 reads CAGEEQGALEQYF. CDR3 bases: TGTGCTGGGGAGGAACAGGGCGCCCTCGAGCAGTACTTC.

In its sample, this clonotype was seen many times. This sequence joins TRBV10-3 and TRBJ1-1, with no clear D. The CDR3 extends over 14 amino acids. From germline, CDR1 is ENHRY and CDR2 SYGVKD. Trimming shortened V by 4 bases and J by 0 bases, and 9 bases separated the two germline ends. CDR3 amino acids: CAISGAPMNTEAFF. The CDR3 coding sequence is TGTGCCATCAGTGGGGCACCAATGAACACTGAAGCTTTCTTT.

V and J are TRBV25-1 and TRBJ2-7, with D possibly being TRBD1 (6 bases). The CDR3 extends over 15 amino acids. Germline V gene data show CDR1 as MGHDK and CDR2 as SYGVNS. V lost 1 base to trimming and J lost 0 bases, with 10 bases between them. CDR3 protein: CASSEWTADSYEQYF. CDR3 bases: TGTGCCAGCAGTGAATGGACAGCGGACTCCTACGAGCAGTACTTC.